This T cell receptor beta chain was sequenced in a study of blood T cell repertoires in COVID-19. Study at large: Sources were T cells, B-cell-depleted T cells, or PBMCs; the material itself was cDNA or gDNA.

Adults between roughly 18 and 89 years of age took part from 20 to 25 US areas. Recovered participants had two consecutive negative NP/OP PCR tests, healthcare professional clearance, or symptom resolution. Under the authors' procedure: By means of reference gene primer amplification, nucleated cell counts were estimated. Some clones are missing from TCRdb's copy, which holds only in-frame ones; the method was immunoSEQ multiplex PCR. D and trimming come from the DNA, and the V and J calls and clone size come from that table. The profile shows 140,000 to 150,000 clones, around 87% of them singletons. The germline V gene has CDR1 MDHEN and CDR2 SYDVKM. Trimming removed 4 bases from V and 2 bases from J; junction bases left unmatched: 12. The CDR3 loop spans 17 amino acids.

The chain couples TRBV28 to TRBJ1-2; TRBD1 matches at 8 bases. This TCR was recovered from a man in his fifties or sixties who had recovered from COVID-19. The sequenced material came from PBMCs or T cells enriched from blood (not recorded which). The CDR3: CASSSRDRPTPNYGYTF. DNA of the CDR3: TGTGCCAGCAGTTCCCGGGACAGGCCGACACCGAACTATGGCTACACCTTC.